Listed below are T cell receptor beta chains from one sample, sequenced in a study of technical replicates of blood from several donors. TCRdb's table, derived via immunoSEQ multiplex PCR, lists solely in-frame clones and lacks some. The sample consists of more than 95,000 clones, roughly 96% of them appearing once. Sequencing was carried out using T cells isolated from PBMCs. Source of these receptors: a human donor in good health. The CDR3 runs from the conserved cysteine through the conserved F or W. Each record gives: clone size, D gene, J gene, V gene, CDR3 protein, CDR3 DNA. The D gene is left open where the match is weak. Only some rows state a clone size, as once, few, many or a class for expanded clones.

size: NA; D: NA; J: TRBJ2-2; V: TRBV6-6; CDR3: CATDRGGGNTGELFF; DNA: TGTGCCACAGACAGGGGAGGGGGCAACACCGGGGAGCTGTTTTTT
size: NA; D: NA; J: TRBJ2-7; V: TRBV10-3; CDR3: CAISENLGASYEQYF; DNA: TGTGCCATCAGTGAGAACTTGGGGGCTTCCTACGAGCAGTACTTC
size: NA; D: NA; J: TRBJ1-5; V: TRBV28; CDR3: CASSFLSGNQPQHF; DNA: TGTGCCAGCAGTTTCCTCTCAGGGAATCAGCCCCAGCATTTT
size: NA; D: NA; J: TRBJ2-4; V: TRBV5-6; CDR3: CASSPSTGLAINIQYF; DNA: TGTGCCAGCAGCCCGTCTACGGGACTTGCCATAAACATTCAGTACTTC
size: NA; D: NA; J: TRBJ1-1; V: TRBV11-2; CDR3: CASSITRNTEAFF; DNA: TGTGCCAGCAGCATAACGAGGAACACTGAAGCTTTCTTT
size: NA; D: NA; J: TRBJ1-4; V: TRBV5-1; CDR3: CASSLVRPEKLFF; DNA: TGCGCCAGCAGCTTGGTGAGGCCCGAAAAACTGTTTTTT
size: NA; D: TRBD1; J: TRBJ1-1; V: TRBV7-3; CDR3: CASSPSTGSAEAFF; DNA: TGTGCCAGCAGCCCCTCGACAGGGTCGGCCGAAGCTTTCTTT
size: once; D: TRBD1; J: TRBJ2-3; V: TRBV27; CDR3: CASRGTGGQTTDTQYF; DNA: TGTGCCAGCAGGGGCACAGGGGGACAGACCACAGATACGCAGTATTTT
size: NA; D: TRBD1; J: TRBJ2-3; V: TRBV6-1; CDR3: CASRRDRGEDTQYF; DNA: TGTGCCAGCAGGCGGGACAGGGGAGAGGATACGCAGTATTTT
size: NA; D: NA; J: TRBJ2-1; V: TRBV5-6; CDR3: CASSRSGNEQFF; DNA: TGTGCCAGCAGCCGTTCGGGCAATGAGCAGTTCTTC
size: NA; D: NA; J: TRBJ1-5; V: TRBV19; CDR3: CASSLGQRNQPQHF; DNA: TGTGCCAGTAGTCTAGGACAGAGGAATCAGCCCCAGCATTTT
size: NA; D: NA; J: TRBJ2-7; V: TRBV7-8; CDR3: CASSSDLGEQYF; DNA: TGTGCCAGCAGCTCAGACTTGGGCGAGCAGTACTTC
size: NA; D: NA; J: TRBJ2-1; V: TRBV30; CDR3: CAWSVNSLRFNEQFF; DNA: TGTGCCTGGAGTGTTAACTCCCTTCGATTCAATGAGCAGTTCTTC
size: NA; D: NA; J: TRBJ2-7; V: TRBV5-1; CDR3: CASSLAGNYEQYF; DNA: TGCGCCAGCAGCTTGGCCGGGAACTACGAGCAGTACTTC
size: NA; D: TRBD2; J: TRBJ2-1; V: TRBV5-1; CDR3: CASSPSGGLYNEQFF; DNA: TGCGCCAGCAGCCCTAGCGGGGGGCTTTACAATGAGCAGTTCTTC
size: once; D: NA; J: TRBJ2-7; V: TRBV19; CDR3: CASSPPPGRGPYYEQYF; DNA: TGTGCCAGTAGTCCTCCCCCCGGCCGAGGTCCATACTACGAGCAGTACTTC
size: NA; D: NA; J: TRBJ2-1; V: TRBV6-1; CDR3: CASTLGPGQFF; DNA: TGTGCCAGCACCCTGGGCCCCGGGCAGTTCTTC
size: NA; D: NA; J: TRBJ2-1; V: TRBV7-9; CDR3: CASSLGLESPGEQFF; DNA: TGTGCCAGCAGCTTAGGACTAGAATCCCCTGGTGAGCAGTTCTTC
size: NA; D: NA; J: TRBJ2-7; V: TRBV10-3; CDR3: CAISEVLPDYEQYF; DNA: TGTGCCATCAGTGAGGTACTGCCCGACTACGAGCAGTACTTC
size: once; D: TRBD2; J: TRBJ2-1; V: TRBV27; CDR3: CASSLSSLAGVTEQFF; DNA: TGTGCCAGCAGTTTATCGTCTCTAGCGGGAGTAACTGAGCAGTTCTTC
size: NA; D: TRBD1; J: TRBJ2-3; V: TRBV7-9; CDR3: CASSRGQGSTDTQYF; DNA: TGTGCCAGCAGCCGGGGACAGGGGAGCACAGATACGCAGTATTTT
size: NA; D: NA; J: TRBJ1-2; V: TRBV19; CDR3: CASRSPGQPTGYGYTF; DNA: TGTGCCAGTAGGAGCCCCGGACAGCCCACTGGGTATGGCTACACCTTC
size: NA; D: NA; J: TRBJ2-1; V: TRBV28; CDR3: CASSPSRAWGGVKFF; DNA: TGTGCCAGCAGTCCCTCGAGGGCGTGGGGGGGCGTGAAGTTCTTC
size: NA; D: NA; J: TRBJ1-2; V: TRBV6-5; CDR3: CASSYSGGGNGYTF; DNA: TGTGCCAGCAGTTACTCGGGCGGGGGCAATGGCTACACCTTC
size: NA; D: NA; J: TRBJ2-5; V: TRBV7-8; CDR3: CASSLGTVQETQYF; DNA: TGTGCCAGCAGCTTAGGGACAGTCCAAGAGACCCAGTACTTC
size: NA; D: NA; J: TRBJ1-4; V: TRBV9; CDR3: CASSASSRSGEKLFF; DNA: TGTGCCAGCAGCGCCAGCTCACGATCGGGTGAAAAACTGTTTTTT
size: NA; D: NA; J: TRBJ2-7; V: TRBV6-1; CDR3: CASSAQDLGIEYF; DNA: TGTGCCAGCAGTGCCCAGGATCTCGGAATCGAGTACTTC